Following are 32 T cell receptor beta chains from one sample sequenced in a study of cytotoxic CD8 clonotypes in ibrutinib-treated CLL. Profiling relied on immunoSEQ multiplex PCR, and the TCRdb table lists in-frame clones only, not all of them. Of about 140,000 clones listed, more than 70% are singletons. The sample in question was PBMCs, obtained after 36 months of ibrutinib treatment. These receptor sequences come from a human donor with chronic lymphocytic leukemia.

The chain has TRBV5-5 and TRBJ1-2; 8 bases are a match to TRBD1. The CDR3 loop spans 15 amino acids. CDR1 is SGHKS, CDR2 YYEKEE, per germline (reference sequence). The ends lost 4 bases at V and 0 bases at J; junction bases unmatched: 5. CDR3 region: CASSVRDRPNYGYTF. The CDR3 nucleotides read TGTGCCAGCAGCGTCCGGGACAGGCCTAACTATGGCTACACCTTC. Full variable domain (remainder filled in from reference TRBV5-5 and TRBJ1-2): DAGVTQSPTHLIKTRGQQVTLRCSPISGHKSVSWYQQVLGQGPQFIFQYYEKEERGRGNFPDRFSARQFPNYSSELNVNALLLGDSALYLCASSVRDRPNYGYTFGSGTRLTVV.

The J gene is TRBJ1-4, the V gene TRBV7-9, with a tentative D call TRBD1 (6 bases). V was cut by 5 bases and J by 9 bases, with 13 bases left in between. CDR3 length: 13 residues. Germline values: CDR1 SEHNR, CDR2 FQNEAQ (reference sequence). This CDR3 reads CASSHLGAQKLFF. DNA for the CDR3: TGTGCCAGCAGCCACCTGGGGGCTCAAAAACTGTTTTTT. The full variable domain, completed using reference TRBV7-9 and TRBJ1-4, is DTGVSQNPRHKITKRGQNVTFRCDPISEHNRLYWYRQTLGQGPEFLTYFQNEAQLEKSRLLSDRFSAERPKGSFSTLEIQRTEQGDSAMYLCASSHLGAQKLFFGSGTQLSVL.

Notes on this clone: Within the sample, other DNA sequences also encode this same CDR3. The chain couples TRBV5-1 to TRBJ2-7; D is unclear. The CDR3 contains 11 residues. CDR1 is SGHRS, CDR2 YFSETQ, per germline. V shed 3 bases and J shed 0 bases, with 1 base lying between them. The CDR3 region is CASSSSYEQYF. In DNA, the CDR3 is TGCGCCAGCAGCTCCTCCTACGAGCAGTACTTC. Variable domain in full (rest from reference TRBV5-1 and TRBJ2-7): KAGVTQTPRYLIKTRGQQVTLSCSPISGHRSVSWYQQTPGQGLQFLFEYFSETQRNKGNFPGRFSGRQFSNSRSEMNVSTLELGDSALYLCASSSSYEQYFGPGTRLTVT.

The chain has TRBV18 and TRBJ1-1; D is ambiguous. The CDR3 has 13 residues. V was cut by 5 bases and J by 1 base, with 8 bases left in between. CDR1 and CDR2 from the germline V gene are KGHSH and LQKENI. The CDR3 sequence: CASSGMENTEAFF. In DNA form, the CDR3 reads TGTGCCAGCTCAGGGATGGAGAACACTGAAGCTTTCTTT. The entire variable domain, with the rest obtained from reference TRBV18 and TRBJ1-1, is as follows: NAGVMQNPRHLVRRRGQEARLRCSPMKGHSHVYWYRQLPEEGLKFMVYLQKENIIDESGMPKERFSAEFPKEGPSILRIQQVVRGDSAAYFCASSGMENTEAFFGQGTRLTVV.

The chain is built from TRBV12-5 and TRBJ2-7, with 8 bases identical to TRBD2. Germline CDR1 reads LGHNT; CDR2 reads FRNRAP. The CDR3 has 19 amino acids. Trimming at V came to 0 bases and at J to 1 base, leaving 14 bases not matched to a gene. DNA of the CDR3: TGTGCTAGTGGTTTGGTAGCTATGGGCGGGAGGTACCCTTCCTACGAGCAGTACTTC. It is translated as CASGLVAMGGRYPSYEQYF.

The V and J genes are TRBV18 and TRBJ1-2; TRBD1 matches 10 bases. Germline CDR1 KGHSH, CDR2 LQKENI. CDR3 length equals 15 residues. V gave up 4 bases and J gave up 5 bases; unmatched junction bases: 7. CDR3 sequence reads: CASSQPGQGKYGYTF. The CDR3 DNA reads as TGTGCCAGCTCACAACCGGGACAGGGGAAGTATGGCTACACCTTC.

J is TRBJ2-2 and V is TRBV18; D perhaps matches TRBD2 (5 bases). Germline CDR1 reads KGHSH; CDR2 reads LQKENI. This CDR3 comprises 16 residues. Trimming cost V 7 bases and J 3 bases, with 18 bases left between them. CDR3 nucleotides: TGTGCCAGCTTAACAAGCGGAGCGGTCTACACCGGGGAGCTGTTTTTT. As protein: CASLTSGAVYTGELFF. Full variable domain (remainder filled in from reference TRBV18 and TRBJ2-2): NAGVMQNPRHLVRRRGQEARLRCSPMKGHSHVYWYRQLPEEGLKFMVYLQKENIIDESGMPKERFSAEFPKEGPSILRIQQVVRGDSAAYFCASLTSGAVYTGELFFGEGSRLTVL.

The V and J genes are TRBV5-6 and TRBJ1-1; D uncertain. V was pared by 4 bases and J by 0 bases, with 7 bases between. Germline V CDR1 and CDR2: SGHDT, YYEEEE. The CDR3 is 13 amino acids. The CDR3 spells CASSGPLNTEAFF. CDR3 sequence (DNA): TGTGCCAGCAGCGGACCTTTGAACACTGAAGCTTTCTTT.

The rearrangement links TRBV11-2 to TRBJ1-5; D is ambiguous. Germline CDR1 SGHAT, CDR2 FQNNGV. The CDR3 is made up of 15 amino acids. V lost 1 base and J lost 0, with 7 bases in between. CDR3: CASSLAVHSNQPQHF. The CDR3 DNA sequence: TGTGCCAGCAGCTTAGCTGTTCATAGCAATCAGCCCCAGCATTTT.

This chain connects TRBV6-5 to TRBJ1-2; D not certain. CDR3 size: 15 residues. V was clipped by 0 bases and J by 2 bases, with 10 bases between them. Germline V gives CDR1 MNHEY, CDR2 SVGAGI. CDR3 sequence: CASSYSAAQNYGYTF. CDR3 sequence (DNA): TGTGCCAGCAGTTACTCCGCCGCACAGAACTATGGCTACACCTTC.

The chain has TRBV7-8 and TRBJ2-5; a weak D match, TRBD2 (5 bases). The germline V and J ends were trimmed by 5 bases and 0 bases, with 16 bases remaining between them. Germline V gene lookup returns CDR1 SGHVS and CDR2 FQNEAQ. The CDR3 runs 16 residues. CDR3: CASSPGGDRNQETQYF. In DNA form, the CDR3 reads TGTGCCAGCAGCCCCGGAGGAGATAGAAACCAAGAGACCCAGTACTTC.

V usage is TRBV30 and J usage is TRBJ2-7, with TRBD2 identical over 8 bases. This CDR3 spans 16 amino acids. Germline-derived CDR1 and CDR2 are GTSNPN and SVGIG (reference sequence). The J segment lost 2 bases and the V segment lost 4 bases, leaving 13 bases of the junction unmatched. CDR3 sequence reads: CAWKDLAGLSAYEQYF. The CDR3 DNA reads as TGTGCCTGGAAAGATCTAGCGGGTCTTAGCGCCTACGAGCAGTACTTC.

The chain couples TRBV4-2 to TRBJ2-7; 8 positions agree with TRBD2. The CDR3 contains 16 residues. Trimming at V came to 2 bases and at J to 3 bases, leaving 9 bases not matched to a gene. Germline CDR1 is LGHNA and CDR2 is YNFKEQ. This CDR3 is CASSQSDGGAVYEQYF. CDR3 nucleotide sequence: TGTGCCAGCAGCCAATCTGACGGGGGGGCCGTCTACGAGCAGTACTTC.

The V and J genes are TRBV2 and TRBJ2-1; TRBD2 is a possible D gene (5 bases). The CDR3 sequence is 15 residues long. Germline V gene lookup returns CDR1 SNHLY and CDR2 FYNNEI. Trimming stripped 7 bases from V and 2 bases from J, with 15 bases between. CDR3 protein: CASTPDRETYNEQFF. The CDR3 coding sequence is TGTGCCAGCACTCCCGACCGGGAAACCTACAATGAGCAGTTCTTC.

V gene TRBV2 combines with J gene TRBJ1-3, with no clear D. There are 16 residues in the CDR3. Germline V gene lookup returns CDR1 SNHLY and CDR2 FYNNEI. The ends were cut back, 7 bases at V and 2 bases at J, with 18 bases in the middle. Written as DNA, the CDR3 is TGTGCCAGCATGTCACCGAAGGCCGTAGCTGGAAACACCATATATTTT. Translated, it gives CASMSPKAVAGNTIYF.

J is TRBJ2-5 and V is TRBV27, with TRBD1 as a possible D gene (5 bases). The CDR3 extends over 14 amino acids. Trimming cost V 2 bases and J 2 bases, with 9 bases left between them. In germline, CDR1 is MNHEY, CDR2 SMNVEV (reference sequence). The CDR3, as DNA: TGTGCCAGCAGTTTAGTAAGGGGACAAGAGACCCAGTACTTC. Amino acids: CASSLVRGQETQYF.

The CDR3 sequence: CASSPMIQETQYF. The CDR3 region has the DNA TGTGCCAGTAGTCCGATGATCCAAGAGACCCAGTACTTC. This chain joins TRBV19 and TRBJ2-5; no definite D call. The CDR3 is 13 residues long. The V end was cut by 5 bases, the J end by 1 base, with 8 bases between. The V gene's germline CDR1 is LNHDA and CDR2 SQIVND (reference sequence).

This clone rates as medium-sized. The CDR3: CASLGQNYGYTF. The DNA for the CDR3 is TGTGCCAGCTTGGGACAGAACTATGGCTACACCTTC. The rearrangement joins TRBV7-9 to TRBJ1-2; 7 bases line up with TRBD1. Germline CDR1 reads SEHNR; CDR2 reads FQNEAQ (reference sequence). The CDR3 extends over 12 amino acids. The V segment lost 8 bases and the J segment 2 bases; nucleotides outside the gene matches: 2.

The rearrangement uses TRBV11-1 and TRBJ1-4; TRBD1 is a possible D gene (5 bases). CDR1 SGHAT and CDR2 FQDESV come from the germline V gene (reference sequence). CDR3 length: 15 amino acids. The V gene lost 5 bases and the J gene lost 7 bases, with 17 bases spanning the gap. The CDR3 loop reads CASSATALRFEKLFF. CDR3 bases: TGTGCCAGCAGCGCGACAGCCCTCAGATTTGAAAAACTGTTTTTT.

J is TRBJ2-3 and V is TRBV9; 8 nucleotides align to TRBD2. Germline V gene sequence: CDR1 SGDLS, CDR2 YYNGEE. CDR3 length: 15 amino acids. Germline trimming cut 0 bases from V and 6 bases from J; bases unmatched to any gene: 6. The CDR3 reads CASSVAREGLDTQYF. DNA of the CDR3: TGTGCCAGCAGCGTAGCCCGGGAGGGCCTTGATACGCAGTATTTT.

This chain uses TRBV4-1 with TRBJ2-3, with D uncertain. The germline CDR1 and CDR2 sequences are MGHRA and YSYEKL. V lost 1 base and J 7 bases, leaving 15 bases between the germline ends. CDR3 length equals 15 residues. The DNA for the CDR3 is TGCGCCAGCAGCCAAGTGACACAATACTTGAATACGCAGTATTTT. It encodes CASSQVTQYLNTQYF.

The V call is TRBV27, the J call TRBJ2-3, with 10 bases lining up with TRBD2. This CDR3 is built from 16 residues. The germline V gene encodes CDR1 MNHEY and CDR2 SMNVEV (reference sequence). J lost 2 bases, V lost 6 bases, and 8 bases had no gene match. The CDR3 loop reads CASRLAGGLTTDTQYF. The DNA for the CDR3 is TGTGCCAGCAGATTAGCGGGAGGCCTTACCACAGATACGCAGTATTTT.

This clone is a singleton in its sample. The V call is TRBV18, the J call TRBJ1-1; no reliable D call. The CDR3 is 14 amino acids. Germline lookup yields CDR1 KGHSH and CDR2 LQKENI. The V gene lost 0 bases and the J gene lost 4 bases, with 9 bases spanning the gap. CDR3 sequence reads: CASSPPTRTTEAFF. The CDR3 coding sequence is TGTGCCAGCTCACCACCTACACGGACCACTGAAGCTTTCTTT. Complete variable domain (other parts from reference TRBV18 and TRBJ1-1): NAGVMQNPRHLVRRRGQEARLRCSPMKGHSHVYWYRQLPEEGLKFMVYLQKENIIDESGMPKERFSAEFPKEGPSILRIQQVVRGDSAAYFCASSPPTRTTEAFFGQGTRLTVV.

Here the CDR3 DNA reads TGTGCCAGCAGAACTGGACAGGGAGGGAATCAGCCCCAGCATTTT. Translation: CASRTGQGGNQPQHF. V gene TRBV6-6 combines with J gene TRBJ1-5; 8 nucleotides agree with TRBD1. Germline V gives CDR1 MNHNY, CDR2 SVGAGI (reference sequence). With V trimmed by 6 bases and J by 4 bases, 8 bases remained unmatched. This CDR3 spans 15 amino acids.

This clone was counted between two and nine times. The rearrangement links TRBV6-5 to TRBJ2-3, with D uncertain. There are 15 residues in the CDR3. Germline V gene data show CDR1 as MNHEY and CDR2 as SVGAGI. The V end was cut by 4 bases, the J end by 0 bases, with 11 bases between. CDR3 sequence: CASSLGPPSTDTQYF. As DNA, the CDR3 is TGTGCCAGCAGTTTAGGTCCGCCTAGCACAGATACGCAGTATTTT.

CDR3 bases: TGTGCCAGCAGTCCATATCTGGAGGGGGCAAATGGCTACACCTTC. Amino acid sequence: CASSPYLEGANGYTF. This chain connects TRBV7-2 to TRBJ1-2; 7 bases are shared with TRBD1. CDR1 SGHTA and CDR2 FQGNSA come from the germline V gene. J was trimmed by 6 bases and V by 6 bases; bases with no gene match: 13. This CDR3 region has 15 residues.

The genes are TRBV29-1 and TRBJ1-1; D possibly corresponds to TRBD1 (6 bases). This CDR3 contains 12 residues. Germline CDR1 reads SQVTM; CDR2 reads ANQGSEA. V shed 6 bases and J shed 0 bases, with 8 bases lying between them. The CDR3 nucleotides read TGCAGCGTGGGGGCCATGAACACTGAAGCTTTCTTT. This codes for CSVGAMNTEAFF.

This chain joins TRBV7-6 and TRBJ2-7, with D perhaps given as TRBD1 or TRBD2 (5 bases each). Germline lookup yields CDR1 SGHVS and CDR2 FNYEAQ. The V and J ends lost 4 bases and 5 bases respectively, with 15 bases between them. The CDR3 totals 14 residues. The DNA of the CDR3 is TGTGCCAGCAGCTACGGGGCTAAGAAGAACGAGCAGTACTTC. It translates to CASSYGAKKNEQYF.

This chain joins TRBV5-1 and TRBJ2-1, with D perhaps matching TRBD1 or TRBD2 (6 bases each). The V and J ends lost 4 bases and 8 bases respectively, with 19 bases between them. Germline lookup yields CDR1 SGHRS and CDR2 YFSETQ. The CDR3 loop spans 15 amino acids. The CDR3 bases are TGCGCCAGCAGCGCGGGGACAAGCATGTCGGATGAGCAGTTCTTC. As protein: CASSAGTSMSDEQFF.

This clone showed up just a few times. The chain has TRBV19 and TRBJ1-2; D is unresolved. This CDR3 has 12 residues. Germline loops: CDR1 LNHDA, CDR2 SQIVND (reference sequence). The V and J ends lost 4 bases and 2 bases respectively, with 5 bases between them. The DNA for the CDR3 is TGTGCCAGTAGTAGTGGGAACTATGGCTACACCTTC. It codes for CASSSGNYGYTF.

The table lists this clone with a count of one. The CDR3 DNA sequence: TGTGCCAGCAGTGAACCGGGACACCGATCTTTCAATCAGCCCCAGCATTTT. Translated, it gives CASSEPGHRSFNQPQHF. The V gene is TRBV2, the J gene TRBJ1-5, with D perhaps TRBD1 (6 bases). Trimming removed 2 bases from V and 3 bases from J, with 17 bases in between. CDR1 is SNHLY, CDR2 FYNNEI, per germline. This CDR3 region has 17 residues.

J is TRBJ2-7 and V is TRBV6-1; weak D call: TRBD1 (5 bases). Germline V CDR1 and CDR2: MNHNS, SASEGT. The CDR3 contains 16 residues. Trimming left V 2 bases short and J 3 bases short, with 17 bases between. CDR3 amino acids: CASSEIGTGAIYEQYF. Written as DNA, the CDR3 is TGTGCCAGCAGTGAAATCGGTACAGGAGCGATCTACGAGCAGTACTTC.